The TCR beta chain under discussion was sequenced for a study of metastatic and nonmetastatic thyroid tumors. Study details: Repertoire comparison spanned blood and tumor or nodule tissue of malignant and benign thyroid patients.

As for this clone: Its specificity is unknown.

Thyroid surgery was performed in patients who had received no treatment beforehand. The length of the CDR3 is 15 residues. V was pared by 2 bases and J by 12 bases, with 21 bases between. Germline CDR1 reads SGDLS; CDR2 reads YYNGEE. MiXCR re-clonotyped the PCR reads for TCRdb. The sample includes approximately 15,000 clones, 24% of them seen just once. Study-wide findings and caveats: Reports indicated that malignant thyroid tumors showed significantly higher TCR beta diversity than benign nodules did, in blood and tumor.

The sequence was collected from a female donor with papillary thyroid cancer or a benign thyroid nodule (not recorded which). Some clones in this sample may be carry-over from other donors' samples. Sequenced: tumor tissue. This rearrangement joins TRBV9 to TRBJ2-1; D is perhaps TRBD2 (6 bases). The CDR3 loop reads CASSVDSGTWDRQFF. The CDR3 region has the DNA TGTGCCAGCAGCGTCGATTCCGGGACTTGGGATCGGCAGTTCTTC. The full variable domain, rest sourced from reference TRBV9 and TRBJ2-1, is DSGVTQTPKHLITATGQRVTLRCSPRSGDLSVYWYQQSLDQGLQFLIQYYNGEERAKGNILERFSAQQFPDLHSELNLSSLELGDSALYFCASSVDSGTWDRQFFGPGTRLTVL.